This entry describes one T cell receptor (beta chain). Under the authors' procedure: Reference gene primer amplification in the assay estimated nucleated cell counts. Profiled with immunoSEQ multiplex PCR; TCRdb holds only in-frame clones, not every one. V, J and clone size are those of that table, while D and trimming were read from the DNA. This sample carries some 210,000 clones, 80% to 90% of them seen once, and the ten largest clones take 15% to 20%. The data were obtained in a study of blood T cell repertoires in COVID-19. Study details: Samples taken during acute and convalescent COVID-19 were collected in the United States, Italy and Spain.

Trimming cost V 3 bases and J 5 bases; bases outside gene matches: 6. The CDR3 runs to 15 residues. In germline, CDR1 is SGHRS, CDR2 YFSETQ. The sample was peripheral blood. This receptor was obtained from a human donor in a cohort sampled during active COVID-19. The chain is built from TRBV5-1 and TRBJ2-5, with 11 bases that match TRBD2. CDR3 in DNA: TGCGCCAGCAGCTCCTTACTAGCGGGAGTTGAGACCCAGTACTTC. Amino acid sequence: CASSSLLAGVETQYF.